Below are 13 T cell receptor beta chains sequenced from a single sample in a study of beta chain features in type 1 diabetes. Overall study results and limits: Shortening that was moderate but significant affected the TCRB CDR3s of Type 1 diabetes patients in all four CD4+ subsets.

No antigens are known for them. The whole isolated RNA underwent reverse transcription, so sequencing captured expressed TCRB transcripts. The table came from immunoSEQ multiplex PCR; TCRdb's copy has only in-frame clones and leaves some out. In the table there are over 600,000 clones, around 11% of which are singletons. What was sequenced was naive CD4+ T cells from blood. The receptors were gathered from a man in his thirties or forties with type 1 diabetes.

This clone occurred a few times. The chain carries TRBV21-1 and TRBJ2-7; no check of the table's D call, TRBD2, against the DNA was made. TRBV21-1 is a listed pseudogene. The CDR3 loop spans 15 amino acids. The CDR3 DNA follows: TGTGCCAGCAGCAAAGATCACGGTATCTCCTACGAGCAGTACTTC. This translates into CASSKDHGISYEQYF.

This rearrangement joins TRBV7-9 to TRBJ1-2, with D possibly TRBD1 on 5 matching bases. Germline values: CDR1 SEHNR, CDR2 FQNEAQ (reference sequence). This CDR3 contains 15 residues. Trimming left V 2 bases short and J 7 bases short, with 17 bases between. The CDR3 DNA reads TGTGCCAGCAGCTTAAATAGCGTATCCGGGACTGGCTACACCTTC. This sequence encodes CASSLNSVSGTGYTF.

This clone showed up just a few times. The chain recombines TRBV5-1 with TRBJ2-3; TRBD2 aligns across 8 bases. In germline, CDR1 is SGHRS, CDR2 YFSETQ. J was trimmed by 0 bases and V by 4 bases; bases with no gene match: 4. The CDR3 is 15 amino acids. The CDR3 DNA follows: TGCGCCAGCAGCAATCGACTAGCGAGCACAGATACGCAGTATTTT. As protein: CASSNRLASTDTQYF.

This clone was counted between two and nine times. This sequence joins TRBV19 and TRBJ2-7; maybe TRBD2 (5 bases). The CDR3 has 14 amino acids. With 4 bases removed from V and 0 bases from J, the gap between germline ends came to 10 bases. Germline loops: CDR1 LNHDA, CDR2 SQIVND (reference sequence). CDR3 loop: CASSKQEDSYEQYF. CDR3 in DNA: TGTGCCAGTAGTAAGCAGGAGGACTCCTACGAGCAGTACTTC.

This clone came up a few times. This chain connects TRBV7-9 to TRBJ1-1; 7 positions agree with TRBD1. Per the germline V gene, CDR1 is SEHNR and CDR2 is FQNEAQ (reference sequence). Trimming removed 5 bases from V and 3 bases from J; junction bases left unmatched: 6. The CDR3 length is 14 residues. The CDR3 nucleotides are TGTGCCAGCAGCGACGAGACAGGGTACACTGAAGCTTTCTTT. This translates into CASSDETGYTEAFF.

The V call is TRBV19, the J call TRBJ1-2; D possibly corresponds to TRBD1 (5 bases). The CDR3 contains 13 residues. V was shortened by 3 bases and J by 2 bases, with 7 bases between the two germline ends. Germline V lookup: CDR1 LNHDA, CDR2 SQIVND (reference sequence). The CDR3 DNA sequence: TGTGCCAGTAGTATCTCAGGGAACTATGGCTACACCTTC. Protein sequence: CASSISGNYGYTF.

This clone has a handful of counts. This chain links TRBV18 with TRBJ2-6; tentative D call: TRBD1 (6 bases). There are 16 residues in the CDR3. V lost 5 bases and J lost 2, with 13 bases in between. CDR1 KGHSH and CDR2 LQKENI come from the germline V gene. Here the CDR3 DNA reads TGTGCCAGCTCATCACAGGGAAAACCTGGGGCCAACGTCCTGACTTTC. It yields the protein CASSSQGKPGANVLTF.

This chain connects TRBV30 to TRBJ1-6; D remains ambiguous. The CDR3 is made up of 16 amino acids. V was cut by 3 bases and J by 0 bases, with 12 bases left in between. CDR1 and CDR2 (germline): GTSNPN, SVGIG (reference sequence). The CDR3 spells CAWREDSSSYNSPLHF. DNA for the CDR3: TGTGCCTGGAGGGAGGACTCGAGCTCCTATAATTCACCCCTCCACTTT.

The CDR3 protein is CASSPLGQLYNEQFF. CDR3 coding DNA: TGTGCCAGCAGCCCCCTTGGGCAGCTCTACAATGAGCAGTTCTTC. V and J are TRBV7-2 and TRBJ2-1; D not certain. V shed 5 bases and J shed 3 bases, with 14 bases lying between them. The germline V gene has CDR1 SGHTA and CDR2 FQGNSA. CDR3 length: 15 residues. The full variable domain, its missing parts supplied by reference TRBV7-2 and TRBJ2-1, is GAGVSQSPSNKVTEKGKDVELRCDPISGHTALYWYRQSLGQGLEFLIYFQGNSAPDKSGLPSDRFSAERTGGSVSTLTIQRTQQEDSAVYLCASSPLGQLYNEQFFGPGTRLTVL.

The genes are TRBV9 and TRBJ2-5; D unresolved. V gave up 0 bases and J gave up 2 bases, with 8 bases separating them. This CDR3 comprises 14 residues. The germline gives CDR1 SGDLS, CDR2 YYNGEE. CDR3 in DNA: TGTGCCAGCAGCGTAGCTCACGGGCAAGAGACCCAGTACTTC. Translated, it gives CASSVAHGQETQYF. Full variable domain (outside the CDR3, taken from reference TRBV9 and TRBJ2-5): DSGVTQTPKHLITATGQRVTLRCSPRSGDLSVYWYQQSLDQGLQFLIQYYNGEERAKGNILERFSAQQFPDLHSELNLSSLELGDSALYFCASSVAHGQETQYFGPGTRLLVL.

CDR3 loop: CASSIGQTKLNNEQFF. DNA for the CDR3: TGTGCCAGCAGCATTGGACAAACGAAGCTTAACAATGAGCAGTTCTTC. The V and J genes are TRBV9 and TRBJ2-1; D might be TRBD1 (5 bases). CDR3 length equals 16 residues. The V end lost 4 bases, the J end lost 5 bases, and 19 bases lay between the germline ends. Germline V CDR1 and CDR2: SGDLS, YYNGEE.

This clone turned up a few times. The chain joins TRBV4-3 to TRBJ1-5, with D maybe TRBD1 (5 bases). The germline V gene encodes CDR1 LGHNA and CDR2 YSLEER. Trimming pared 0 bases from V and 7 bases from J, leaving 16 bases between. The CDR3 totals 16 residues. DNA for the CDR3: TGCGCCAGCAGCCAAGATGTATCGAGGGGTCGACAGCCCCAGCATTTT. Protein product: CASSQDVSRGRQPQHF.

The CDR3 DNA is TGTGCCAGCAGCCAAGATAGGCATATGAACACTGAAGCTTTCTTT. It specifies CASSQDRHMNTEAFF. The chain uses TRBV14 and TRBJ1-1; D not resolved. CDR1 is SGHDN and CDR2 is FVKESK in the germline V gene. Trimming took off 0 bases at V and 0 bases at J, with 8 bases between the two ends. This CDR3 comprises 15 residues.